What follows are 24 T cell receptor beta chains derived from one specimen sequenced in a study of T cell clonality in common variable immunodeficiency. TCRdb keeps only in-frame clones here, not all; method: immunoSEQ multiplex PCR. The sample has about 15,000 clones. Whole-study findings and limits: Common variable immunodeficiency TCR beta sequences reportedly had fewer deletions and N-nucleotide insertions.

The antigens of these receptors remain unknown. Sequencing was carried out using peripheral blood mononuclear cells. These receptor sequences come from a human donor with common variable immunodeficiency.

As concerns this clone: The CDR3 end lies 3 residues beyond the end of the read and is filled in from the germline J gene. The same CDR3 is also encoded by other DNA sequences in this sample. The chain employs TRBV18 and TRBJ2-7; D is uncertain. V was trimmed by 0 bases and J by 0 bases, leaving 6 bases between them. Germline V CDR1 and CDR2: KGHSH, LQKENI. The CDR3 sequence is 14 residues long. This chain's CDR3 is CASSPPGSSYEQYF. CDR3 DNA (partial): TGTGCCAGCTCACCACCGGGCAGCTCCTACGAG.

Turning to this clone: The read is 3 residues too short to cover the CDR3 end, so that end is filled in from the germline J gene. The rearrangement joins TRBV7-3 to TRBJ1-6; D is uncertain. The CDR3 totals 14 residues. V dropped 4 bases and J dropped 7 bases, with 11 bases sitting between them. Germline V lookup: CDR1 SGHTA, CDR2 FQGTGA. The CDR3: CASSSSGGNSPLHF. Incomplete CDR3 DNA: TGTGCCAGCAGCTCCTCCGGAGGGAATTCACCC.

As concerns this clone: The DNA ends 3 residues before the CDR3 does, and the rest of the CDR3 is filled in from the germline J gene. This sequence joins TRBV20-1 and TRBJ2-3; a weak D match, TRBD2 (5 bases). The ends were cut back, 4 bases at V and 0 bases at J, with 11 bases in the middle. The length of the CDR3 is 14 residues. The V gene's germline CDR1 is DFQATT and CDR2 SNEGSKA (reference sequence). The CDR3 bases that were read are TGCAGTGCTACCGGGGTAGCTAGCACAGATACG. Protein product: CSATGVASTDT. Given in full, the CDR3 is CSATGVASTDTQYF.

In the case of this clone: The CDR3 extends 3 residues past the end of the read, so its final part is completed from the germline J gene. The genes are TRBV7-6 and TRBJ2-2; 9 bases map to TRBD2. The CDR3 is 13 amino acids. Germline loops: CDR1 SGHVS, CDR2 FNYEAQ. J lost 8 bases, V lost 6 bases, and 4 bases had no gene match. CDR3 sequence reads: CASRLAGGGELFF. CDR3 DNA (partial): TGTGCCAGCAGATTGGCGGGAGGGGGGGAG.

Judged by frequency, this clone is medium-sized. The part of the CDR3 DNA that was read is TGCAGCGTTGAAGGCGGGGGGGGTACG. Its translation: CSVEGGGGT. The entire CDR3 sequence reads CSVEGGGGTQYF. V and J are TRBV29-1 and TRBJ2-3, with 9 nucleotides matching TRBD2. The sequence runs out 3 residues before the end of the CDR3; the remainder is reconstructed from the germline J gene. The CDR3 runs 12 residues. Germline assignment: CDR1 SQVTM and CDR2 ANQGSEA. With 1 base clipped from V and 8 bases from J, the junction kept 1 base outside the gene matches.

Points on this clone: The CDR3 end lies 3 residues beyond the end of the read and is filled in from the germline J gene. The chain uses TRBV7-6 and TRBJ1-4, with D unclear. From germline, CDR1 is SGHVS and CDR2 FNYEAQ. CDR3 length equals 16 residues. The V end lost 7 bases, the J end lost 0 bases, and 15 bases lay between the germline ends. The CDR3 loop is CASTQEAHATNEKLFF. The CDR3 bases that were read are TGTGCCAGCACCCAGGAGGCCCATGCAACTAATGAAAAA.

In regard to this clone: The read falls 3 residues short of the CDR3 end, and the missing part is taken from the germline J gene. The chain links TRBV14 to TRBJ2-2, with D tentatively TRBD1 (5 bases). V was cut by 1 base and J by 6 bases, with 6 bases left in between. CDR3 length equals 13 residues. Germline CDR1 is SGHDN and CDR2 is FVKESK. This CDR3 reads CASSQVGAGELFF. The sequenced part of the CDR3 DNA is TGTGCCAGCAGCCAAGTAGGGGCCGGGGAG.

As for this clone: The CDR3 goes on 3 residues after the read ends, and that part is filled in from the germline J gene. The chain recombines TRBV4-1 with TRBJ2-7; 7 bases align to TRBD1. This CDR3 spans 15 amino acids. V gave up 0 bases and J gave up 2 bases; unmatched junction bases: 4. Germline V gene sequence: CDR1 MGHRA, CDR2 YSYEKL. CDR3 DNA (partial): TGCGCCAGCAGCCAAGATCCTGGGACAGCCTACGAG. Translated, it gives CASSQDPGTAYE. The complete CDR3 protein is CASSQDPGTAYEQYF.

Frequency places this clone as medium-sized. Read sequence stops 3 residues before the CDR3 end, and the germline J gene provides the missing end. V and J are TRBV6-2 or TRBV6-3 and TRBJ2-1; D is uncertain. CDR1 and CDR2 (germline): MNHEY, SVGEGT. V lost 7 bases and J lost 7, with 14 bases in between. This CDR3 contains 13 residues. CDR3 loop: CASTFLEWNEQFF. The part of the CDR3 DNA that was read is TGTGCCAGCACCTTCTTAGAATGGAATGAG.

Notes on this clone: The read ends 3 residues shy of where the CDR3 ends; the end is completed using the germline J gene. The chain carries TRBV18 and TRBJ2-3; 10 bases are a match to TRBD2. V dropped 1 base and J dropped 2; count of bases not matched to a gene: 6. Germline V gene sequence: CDR1 KGHSH, CDR2 LQKENI. This CDR3 is built from 17 residues. The DNA read from the CDR3 is TGTGCCAGCTCACCACTCGGACTAGCGGACTTCACAGATACG. Its translation: CASSPLGLADFTDT. The full CDR3 is CASSPLGLADFTDTQYF.

Points on this clone: The missing CDR3 end, 3 residues past where the read stops, is filled in from the germline J gene. The chain employs TRBV20-1 and TRBJ2-5, with D tentatively TRBD2 (5 bases). Germline CDR1 is DFQATT and CDR2 is SNEGSKA (reference sequence). Trimming shortened V by 3 bases and J by 5 bases, and 16 bases separated the two germline ends. The length of the CDR3 is 14 residues. Partial CDR3 DNA: TGCAGTGCTAGGGACCCCCGGGGTTACGAGACC. Residues: CSARDPRGYET. In full, the CDR3 reads CSARDPRGYETQYF.

For this clone: The read ends 3 residues shy of where the CDR3 ends; the end is completed using the germline J gene. The J gene is TRBJ2-5, the V gene TRBV6-2 or TRBV6-3; 11 nucleotides agree with TRBD1. Germline lookup yields CDR1 MNHEY and CDR2 SVGEGT. CDR3 length equals 13 residues. V dropped 11 bases and J dropped 5; count of bases not matched to a gene: 7. The CDR3 sequence is CAGRTGGLETQYF. CDR3 DNA, as far as it was read: TGTGCCGGGCGGACAGGGGGCTTGGAGACC.

Note on this clone: The read halts 3 residues ahead of the CDR3 end, with the missing end drawn from the germline J gene. The V gene is TRBV5-1, the J gene TRBJ1-1; D unclear. The CDR3 is made up of 13 amino acids. Trimming left V 5 bases short and J 2 bases short, with 10 bases between. CDR1 is SGHRS, CDR2 YFSETQ, per germline. CDR3 DNA (partial): TGCGCCAGCAGTGAGGTGAGAAACACTGAA. As protein: CASSEVRNTE. The whole CDR3 is CASSEVRNTEAFF.

As to this clone: Read coverage stops 3 residues before the CDR3 terminus; the germline J gene supplies the remainder. This chain uses TRBV20-1 with TRBJ1-5; TRBD1 aligns across 8 bases. Germline V lookup: CDR1 DFQATT, CDR2 SNEGSKA (reference sequence). The CDR3 has 15 amino acids. V shed 5 bases, J shed 7 bases, and the junction held 13 bases outside the gene matches. CDR3: CSAGLGRGLGQPQHF. Incomplete CDR3 DNA: TGCAGTGCTGGCCTTGGCAGGGGGCTCGGACAGCCC.

Notes on this clone: A read error may account for a junction end that differs from germline. The observed sequence ends 3 residues before the CDR3 terminus, with the missing tail filled in from the germline J gene. This chain uses TRBV9 with TRBJ2-2; D unresolved. The CDR3 loop spans 12 amino acids. Germline V gives CDR1 SGDLS, CDR2 YYNGEE. The CDR3: CAGSVGAGELFF. The sequenced part of the CDR3 DNA is TGTGCCGGCAGCGTAGGCGCCGGGGAG.

Details on this clone: The read gets to within 3 residues of the CDR3 end, and the germline J gene fills in the rest. This chain uses TRBV10-3 with TRBJ1-4, with a tentative D call TRBD1 (6 bases). V was pared by 2 bases and J by 4 bases, with 8 bases between. The CDR3 is 14 amino acids. The germline gives CDR1 ENHRY, CDR2 SYGVKD. The part of the CDR3 DNA that was read is TGTGCCATCAGTGAGCTACAGGGTAATGAAAAA. As protein: CAISELQGNEK. The full CDR3 protein reads CAISELQGNEKLFF.

As to this clone: Read sequence stops 3 residues before the CDR3 end, and the germline J gene provides the missing end. J is TRBJ2-7 and V is TRBV11-3, with 8 bases identical to TRBD1. This CDR3 region has 15 residues. V shed 1 base and J 2 bases; nucleotides not matched to a gene: 4. CDR1 and CDR2 (germline): SGHNT, YENEEA. The CDR3 bases that were read are TGTGCCAGCAGCTTAGGGGGGACAGGTACCTACGAG. This gives the protein CASSLGGTGTYE. The whole CDR3 protein is CASSLGGTGTYEQYF. Using reference TRBV11-3 and TRBJ2-7 for the parts outside the CDR3, the full variable domain is EAGVVQSPRYKIIEKKQPVAFWCNPISGHNTLYWYLQNLGQGPELLIRYENEEAVDDSQLPKDRFSAERLKGVDSTLKIQPAELGDSAVYLCASSLGGTGTYEQYFGPGTRLTVT.

On this clone: The read terminates 3 residues ahead of where the CDR3 ends, so the germline J gene completes it. The chain employs TRBV7-2 and TRBJ2-7; 7 bases map to TRBD1. J was trimmed by 2 bases and V by 4 bases; bases with no gene match: 5. Looked up from germline, CDR1 is SGHTA and CDR2 is FQGNSA. The length of the CDR3 is 14 residues. The CDR3 here is CASSSRTGAYEQYF. The sequenced CDR3 bases are TGTGCCAGCAGCTCCCGGACAGGAGCCTACGAG.

CDR3: CASSLRGGPYEQYF. Partial CDR3 DNA: TGTGCCAGCAGCTTAAGGGGGGGCCCCTACGAG. The chain joins TRBV7-3 to TRBJ2-7, with D maybe TRBD2 (7 bases). Read sequence stops 3 residues before the CDR3 end, and the germline J gene provides the missing end. The CDR3 is made up of 14 amino acids. V gave up 1 base and J gave up 2 bases, with 9 bases separating them. Germline V gene data show CDR1 as SGHTA and CDR2 as FQGTGA.

Note on this clone: Read coverage stops 3 residues before the CDR3 terminus; the germline J gene supplies the remainder. The chain carries TRBV19 and TRBJ2-5; TRBD2 is a possible D gene (5 bases). This CDR3 comprises 14 residues. Germline V lookup: CDR1 LNHDA, CDR2 SQIVND (reference sequence). V dropped 1 base and J dropped 7 bases, with 13 bases sitting between them. This CDR3 is CASSIALLEGTQYF. Partial CDR3 DNA: TGTGCCAGTAGTATAGCTCTTCTCGAGGGGACC.

On this clone itself: The sequenced fragment ends 3 residues before the CDR3 boundary, so the rest is inferred from the germline J gene. The chain uses TRBV20-1 and TRBJ1-6; D call uncertain. The CDR3 covers 12 residues. From germline, CDR1 is DFQATT and CDR2 SNEGSKA (reference sequence). Deletions cut 2 bases from V and 9 bases from J, with 8 bases between. This chain's CDR3 is CSARSSRSPLHF. Incomplete CDR3 DNA: TGCAGTGCTAGATCTAGCCGTTCACCC.

About this clone itself: The read terminates 3 residues ahead of where the CDR3 ends, so the germline J gene completes it. The chain employs TRBV30 and TRBJ1-2; TRBD1 agrees at 7 bases. With V trimmed by 1 base and J by 2 bases, 1 base remained unmatched. The CDR3 runs 13 residues. Germline lookup yields CDR1 GTSNPN and CDR2 SVGIG (reference sequence). Incomplete CDR3 DNA: TGTGCCTGGAGTGAACAGGGGAACTATGGC. It encodes CAWSEQGNYG. The full-length CDR3 reads as CAWSEQGNYGYTF. Full variable domain (missing parts from reference TRBV30 and TRBJ1-2): SQTIHQWPATLVQPVGSPLSLECTVEGTSNPNLYWYRQAAGRGLQLLFYSVGIGQISSEVPQNLSASRPQDRQFILSSKKLLLSDSGFYLCAWSEQGNYGYTFGSGTRLTVV.

In regard to this clone: The read ends 3 residues before the CDR3 terminus; that terminus is restored from the germline J gene. The chain joins TRBV6-1 to TRBJ1-6; 8 bases line up with TRBD1. J was trimmed by 8 bases and V by 1 base; bases with no gene match: 10. Germline-derived CDR1 and CDR2 are MNHNS and SASEGT. The CDR3 has 17 amino acids. CDR3 loop: CASSEDLQGALYSPLHF. CDR3 bases read: TGTGCCAGCAGTGAAGATCTGCAGGGGGCGCTTTATTCACCC.

A word on this clone: The read gets to within 3 residues of the CDR3 end, and the germline J gene fills in the rest. The gene calls are TRBV29-1 and TRBJ2-5; a weak D match, TRBD2 (5 bases). The V end was cut by 5 bases, the J end by 5 bases, with 12 bases between. The germline V gene encodes CDR1 SQVTM and CDR2 ANQGSEA. The CDR3 length is 12 residues. Partial CDR3 DNA: TGCAGCGTTAGGTCGAGGGCCGAGACC. The encoded protein is CSVRSRAET. The entire CDR3 protein reads CSVRSRAETQYF.